A single T cell receptor beta chain is shown here with its context. This entry is derived from a study of blood T cell repertoires in COVID-19. Study information: Some COVID-19 samples were acute and others convalescent; all came from the United States, Italy and Spain. Sample material is recorded as cDNA or gDNA derived from T cells, B-cell-depleted T cells, or PBMCs.

Germline CDR1 reads SGHDT; CDR2 reads YYEEEE. J lost 1 base, V lost 2 bases, and 8 bases had no gene match. This CDR3 has 16 residues. As processed by the authors: Amplifying reference gene primers gave estimates of nucleated cell counts. The repertoire was sequenced with immunoSEQ multiplex PCR; TCRdb's copy has only in-frame clones and lacks some. V and J calls and clone size follow that table, whereas D and trimming were derived from the DNA. The sample carries some 670,000 clones, 85% to 90% recorded once. The J gene is TRBJ2-7, the V gene TRBV5-6, with 8 positions matching TRBD2. This receptor was taken from a woman under 30 with acute or convalescent COVID-19. Sample: peripheral blood. CDR3 DNA sequence: TGTGCCAGCAGCTTAGGACGGGGGGGCCTTTCCTACGAGCAGTACTTC. As protein: CASSLGRGGLSYEQYF.